The 10 T cell receptor beta chains given below trace back to one sample, sequenced in a study of blood T cell repertoires in COVID-19. Clones were read by immunoSEQ multiplex PCR, and TCRdb kept only the in-frame ones, dropping some. The data show roughly 280,000 clones, with about 90% seen just once and about 2.2% held by the top ten. The specimen sequenced was peripheral blood. The source is a woman aged 45-65 years who had recovered from COVID-19.

Only a few counts were recorded for this clone. The V call is TRBV6-5, the J call TRBJ2-5; TRBD2 matches 13 bases. The CDR3 covers 15 residues. The trim removed 6 bases at V and 1 base at J, leaving 2 bases unmatched. Germline lookup yields CDR1 MNHEY and CDR2 SVGAGI. In DNA form, the CDR3 reads TGTGCCAGCAGACTAGCGGGAGGGGCCCAAGAGACCCAGTACTTC. Its translation: CASRLAGGAQETQYF.

This rearrangement joins TRBV20-1 to TRBJ2-7; D not certain. V lost 6 bases to trimming and J lost 6 bases, with 9 bases between them. CDR3 length: 10 amino acids. Germline V gene data show CDR1 as DFQATT and CDR2 as SNEGSKA (reference sequence). This CDR3 reads CSALVAEQYF. The CDR3 DNA reads TGCAGTGCCCTCGTGGCCGAGCAGTACTTC.

The rearrangement joins TRBV5-1 to TRBJ1-2; D is ambiguous. The V gene lost 0 bases and the J gene lost 3 bases, with 9 bases spanning the gap. Germline V CDR1 and CDR2: SGHRS, YFSETQ. The CDR3 has 14 amino acids. The CDR3 region has the DNA TGCGCCAGCAGCTTGGGCCCCCGGGACTATGGCTACACCTTC. Its translation is CASSLGPRDYGYTF.

The chain uses TRBV3-1 (or the pseudogene TRBV3-2) and TRBJ2-1; 12 nucleotides match TRBD1. CDR3 length equals 16 residues. CDR1 and CDR2 from the germline V gene are LGHDT and YNNKEL (reference sequence). V shed 4 bases, J shed 6 bases, and the junction held 7 bases outside the gene matches. The CDR3 loop is CASSLRRDRGRNEQFF. The CDR3 DNA reads as TGTGCCAGCAGCCTCCGTAGGGACAGGGGGCGCAATGAGCAGTTCTTC.

The chain carries TRBV9 and TRBJ2-3; 14 bases are a match to TRBD2. V was clipped by 3 bases and J by 6 bases; unmatched bases: 9. Germline V gene sequence: CDR1 SGDLS, CDR2 YYNGEE. This CDR3 comprises 17 residues. The CDR3 loop is CASSAPTSGGASDTQYF. CDR3 nucleotide sequence: TGTGCCAGCAGCGCGCCGACTAGCGGGGGGGCCTCGGATACGCAGTATTTT. The variable domain in full, with the rest retrieved from reference TRBV9 and TRBJ2-3, is DSGVTQTPKHLITATGQRVTLRCSPRSGDLSVYWYQQSLDQGLQFLIQYYNGEERAKGNILERFSAQQFPDLHSELNLSSLELGDSALYFCASSAPTSGGASDTQYFGPGTRLTVL.

This clone showed up just once. The gene calls are TRBV10-3 and TRBJ2-1; 7 bases are a match to TRBD1. The CDR3 consists of 14 residues. The ends lost 4 bases at V and 2 bases at J; junction bases unmatched: 2. Germline loops: CDR1 ENHRY, CDR2 SYGVKD. The CDR3 DNA follows: TGTGCCATCAGTGGGGACAGCACCTACAATGAGCAGTTCTTC. Protein: CAISGDSTYNEQFF.

The rearrangement uses TRBV5-4 and TRBJ2-3, with D perhaps matching TRBD1 (5 bases). This CDR3 has 15 residues. V was pared by 6 bases and J by 7 bases, with 21 bases between. Germline V gene lookup returns CDR1 SGHNT and CDR2 YYREEE (reference sequence). This CDR3 is CASTLWGPVLYTQYF. The CDR3 nucleotides are TGTGCCAGCACGCTTTGGGGCCCGGTACTCTATACGCAGTATTTT.

V and J are TRBV25-1 and TRBJ1-2, with unresolved D. This CDR3 region has 17 residues. CDR1 and CDR2 from the germline V gene are MGHDK and SYGVNS. V shed 3 bases and J shed 4 bases, with 21 bases lying between them. CDR3 bases: TGTGCCAGCAGTGATTCGAGGAGATTAGGAACCGTCTATGGCTACACCTTC. It is translated as CASSDSRRLGTVYGYTF.

The chain links TRBV19 to TRBJ1-4, with D perhaps matching TRBD1 (5 bases). The CDR3 covers 16 residues. Germline V gene sequence: CDR1 LNHDA, CDR2 SQIVND (reference sequence). Deletions cut 6 bases from V and 0 bases from J, with 14 bases between. The DNA for the CDR3 is TGTGCCAGTAGCCAAAGACAGCATGCAACTAATGAAAAACTGTTTTTT. Translated: CASSQRQHATNEKLFF.

The genes are TRBV9 and TRBJ2-4; the D gene is possibly TRBD1 (6 bases). CDR1 and CDR2 (germline): SGDLS, YYNGEE. V was pared by 4 bases and J by 0 bases, with 14 bases between. This CDR3 is 16 amino acids long. The CDR3 sequence is CASSTGQPSAKNIQYF. The CDR3 DNA sequence: TGTGCCAGCAGCACCGGACAGCCCTCAGCCAAAAACATTCAGTACTTC.